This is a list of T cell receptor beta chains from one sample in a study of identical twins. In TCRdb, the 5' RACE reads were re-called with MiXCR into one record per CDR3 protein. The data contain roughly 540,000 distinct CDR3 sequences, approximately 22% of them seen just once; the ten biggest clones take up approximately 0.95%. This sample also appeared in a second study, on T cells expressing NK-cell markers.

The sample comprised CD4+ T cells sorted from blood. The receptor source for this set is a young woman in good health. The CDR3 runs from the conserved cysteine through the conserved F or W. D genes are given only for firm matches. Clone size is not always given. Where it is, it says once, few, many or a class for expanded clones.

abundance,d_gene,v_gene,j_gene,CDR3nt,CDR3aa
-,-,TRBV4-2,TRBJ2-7,TGTGCCAGCAGCCAAGTCGGTCAGGGATCATCCGAGCAGTACTTC,CASSQVGQGSSEQYF
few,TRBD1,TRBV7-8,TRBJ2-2,TGTGCCAGCAGCTTTGGACAGGGCACCGGGGAGCTGTTTTTT,CASSFGQGTGELFF
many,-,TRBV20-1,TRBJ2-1,TGCAGTGCTACGGGCCGGTTGAATGAGCAGTTCTTC,CSATGRLNEQFF
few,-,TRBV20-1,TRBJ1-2,TGCAGTGCTCCTGGGGGGCATTATGGCTACACCTTC,CSAPGGHYGYTF
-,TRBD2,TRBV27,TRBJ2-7,TGTGCCAGCAGCCTGACTAGCACGTACGAGCAGTACTTC,CASSLTSTYEQYF
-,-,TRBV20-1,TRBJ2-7,TGCAGTGCTAGAGGTTTAGGAGGGGCCAGCTACGAGCAGTACTTC,CSARGLGGASYEQYF
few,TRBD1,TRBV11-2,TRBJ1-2,TGTGCCAGCAGCGCGGGACAGTTCTATGGCTACACCTTC,CASSAGQFYGYTF
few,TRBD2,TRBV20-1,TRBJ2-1,TGCAGTGCAACACTAGCGGTCTCCTACAATGAGCAGTTCTTC,CSATLAVSYNEQFF
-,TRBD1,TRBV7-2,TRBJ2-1,TGTGCCAGCAGCGCGGACAGGGCCCTACTCAATGAGCAGTTCTTC,CASSADRALLNEQFF
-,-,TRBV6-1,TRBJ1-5,TGTGCCACAACTTGGGGGAGTCAGCCCCAGCATTTT,CATTWGSQPQHF
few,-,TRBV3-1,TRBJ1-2,TGTGCCAGCAGCCACATCCAACAGATCTATGGCTACACCTTC,CASSHIQQIYGYTF
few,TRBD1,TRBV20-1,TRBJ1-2,TGCAGTGCTACACCGGGACAGGGGTATGGCTACACCTTC,CSATPGQGYGYTF
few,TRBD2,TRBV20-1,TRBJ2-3,TGCAGTGCTGCAGTTGGAGCGGGACGGTCAGATACGCAGTATTTT,CSAAVGAGRSDTQYF
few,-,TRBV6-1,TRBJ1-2,TGTGCCAGCAGTCGCGGACTATCTGACCAGAAAGGCTACACCTTC,CASSRGLSDQKGYTF
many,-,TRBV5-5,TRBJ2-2,TGTGCCAGCAGCGCAAATCGGGCTCGGGGCACCGGGGAGCTGTTTTTT,CASSANRARGTGELFF